The clone carrying this T cell receptor (beta chain) was counted many times. Diagnoses were made from clinical symptoms, serum measures (thyroxine and TRAb), thyroid ultrasound and orbital computed tomography. The data belong to a study of T cells in Graves' hyperthyroidism and ophthalmopathy. The source material, RNA transcripts, was used to amplify TCR beta CDR3 regions. In the first-round RT-PCR of the TCR CDR3, the HTBI primer set was used. TCRdb used MiXCR to reprocess the multiplex PCR reads, holding one entry per CDR3 protein. The table shows about 260,000 distinct CDR3 sequences, with 15% to 20% occurring only once. This receptor was identified in a woman under 30 with Graves' ophthalmopathy. The sequenced sample was blood.

CDR3 sequence: CATSAGPYGYTF. CDR3 nucleotides: TGTGCCACCAGTGCGGGGCCCTATGGCTACACCTTC. The rearrangement links TRBV24-1 to TRBJ1-2, with D possibly matching TRBD1 (5 bases). Germline loops: CDR1 KGHDR, CDR2 SFDVKD. CDR3 length equals 12 residues. V gave up 5 bases and J gave up 4 bases, with 7 bases separating them.